The sequence of this T cell receptor beta chain was determined in a study of shared clonotypes between healthy human individuals (dated by TCRdb to about 2020). For context, the study as a whole: A few men and two women, aged 18 to 49 years, made up the cohort. For each donor, CD4 naive and CD4 memory were each run on three plates, CD8 naive on two plates, and CD8 memory on one plate. To estimate repertoire size and how much clonotype sharing occurs between individuals, the study deeply sequenced the blood TCR repertoires of five healthy adults. Different laboratories and diverse techniques were used to prepare libraries and sequence TCR repertoires, to increase sequencing depth and limit assay-specific biases. Leukapheresis yielded between about 0.9 and 10 billion PBMCs per donor.

From the germline V gene, CDR1 is SGHAT and CDR2 is FQNNGV. From cysteine to phenylalanine, the CDR3 is 17 amino acids long. The sequence is cut down to CDR3 DNA, 51 bases in frame from base 1. Trimming removed 5 bases from V and 1 base from J, leaving 18 bases between the germline ends. Note on this clone: Its recognized antigen is unknown. There are no base qualities to consult, and no much larger clone falls within one base.

General findings and caveats noted by the study authors: Even with the large sequencing depth, rarefaction of the sorted-subset datasets indicated that sequencing was incomplete. Estimated clonotype richness was generally larger for naive than for memory subsets. Because the study included only a small number of donors, the genetic and exposure-history diversity represented was limited. Based on pairwise subsampling, the degree of clonotype sharing among donors was expected to be affected by sequencing depth. Sampling was limited to blood, and TCR repertoires in tissue likely differ from TCR repertoires in blood. Compared with non-shared clonotypes, the clonotypes found in all four sorted-subset donors had higher generation probabilities. Across a handful of donors, around 5.4% of naive CD4, roughly 3.5% of naive CD8, 2.3% of memory CD4, and 0.3% to 0.45% of memory CD8 clonotypes were shared.

TCR CDR3 regions were amplified from genomic DNA by multiplex PCR using the deep immunoSEQ assay. Extracted genomic DNA from each cell subset was spread evenly across all wells of several immunoSEQ 96-well plates, with each plate serving as a replicate. Each replicate PCR for sorted subsets received approximately 200 ng genomic DNA, equal to roughly 33,000 T cell genomes. The purified libraries were quantified using a Qubit 3.0 fluorometer, sized with a Bioanalyzer 2100, and then quantified again using the KAPA Library Quantification kit. Each immunoSEQ 96-well plate was sequenced on its own single-read 150-cycle Illumina NextSeq 550 flow cell. As for the authors' bioinformatics: Because the immunoSEQ output included only junctional sequences and no quality scores, the filtering could not be the same as the filtering used for full-length reads. To assign V/J genes and CDR3, sequences were annotated using PyIR, a Python wrapper for IgBLAST v1.9, with IMGT germline references. Reads with weak V/J assignments (E-value above 1e-6), missing CDR3, stop codons, out-of-frame junctions, or ambiguous translated residues were removed. A V3J clonotype was defined by an identical inferred V gene, J gene, and CDR3 amino acid sequence. The percentage overlap between two repertoires was calculated by dividing the number of shared unique clonotypes by the size of the smaller repertoire. RTK rarefaction, the Chao1 estimator, and Recon v2.1 estimates of unobserved clonotypes were used to assess repertoire richness. Generation probabilities for all TCRbeta clonotypes obtained by the gDNA method from a few donors were computed using OLGA. This is the immuneACCESS table as TCRdb keeps it, with only in-frame sequences that have V and J called. A part of the clones is gone; compared with another copy, unresolved V genes explain less than half, and the rest is unexplained. Clonal size and the V and J genes are those of that table, whereas D and trimming came from the DNA. The sample has hundreds of thousands of clones on record, 72% of them singletons. The ten largest make up about 1.7% of the sample.

The donors were healthy, HIV-negative adults who had no recently reported acute infections or vaccinations. Every donor was a Caucasian adult living in Nashville, Tennessee, USA. CD4+ T cells were enriched by magnetic negative selection; naive cells were then positively selected on CD45RA, and the negative fraction formed the memory subset. After blood collection by leukapheresis, PBMCs were isolated using Ficoll-Histopaque density gradient centrifugation and then cryopreserved in the vapor phase of liquid nitrogen. Analytical flow cytometry was used to check the purity and quantity of each magnetically sorted T cell population. Genomic DNA was isolated from every sorted fraction and measured by UV absorbance on a Nanodrop 2000c.

Sequencing input: memory CD4+ T cells sorted from blood. The intended sense of this specimen's cell subset or site label: CD45RA-negative fraction. The sequence derives from a woman aged 25-40 years in good health. The receptor chain draws on TRBV11-2 and TRBJ2-1; D gene: possibly TRBD2, on 7 matching bases. The CDR3 region has the sequence CASSRGGAGASYNEQFF. The DNA is as follows: TGTGCCAGCAGCAGGGGTGGGGCGGGGGCTTCCTACAATGAGCAGTTCTTC.